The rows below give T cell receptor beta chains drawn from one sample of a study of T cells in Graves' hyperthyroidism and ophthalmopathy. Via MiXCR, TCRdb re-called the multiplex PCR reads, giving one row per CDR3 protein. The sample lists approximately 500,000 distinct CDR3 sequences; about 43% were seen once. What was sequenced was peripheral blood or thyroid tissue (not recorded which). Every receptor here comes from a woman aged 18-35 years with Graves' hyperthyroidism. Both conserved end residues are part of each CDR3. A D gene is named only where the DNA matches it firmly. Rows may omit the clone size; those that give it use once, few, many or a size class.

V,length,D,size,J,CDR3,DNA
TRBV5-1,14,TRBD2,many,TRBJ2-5,CASSPGTSGQTQYF,TGCGCCAGCAGCCCCGGGACTAGCGGACAGACCCAGTACTTC
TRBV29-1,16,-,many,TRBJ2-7,CSVVRSEGKVPLEQYF,TGCAGCGTTGTCCGATCTGAAGGGAAAGTCCCCCTCGAGCAGTACTTC
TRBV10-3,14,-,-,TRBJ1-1,CAISDRGGNAEAFF,TGTGCCATCAGTGATAGGGGAGGAAACGCTGAAGCTTTCTTT
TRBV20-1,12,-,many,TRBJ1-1,CSANVVGTEAFF,TGCAGTGCTAACGTCGTGGGCACTGAAGCTTTCTTT
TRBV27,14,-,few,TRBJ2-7,CASRALRLSYEQYF,TGTGCCAGCAGGGCATTAAGACTCTCCTACGAGCAGTACTTC
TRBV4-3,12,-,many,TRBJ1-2,CASSQDGTGYTF,TGCGCCAGCAGCCAAGATGGGACGGGCTACACCTTC
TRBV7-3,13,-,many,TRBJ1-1,CASSPQANTEAFF,TGTGCCAGCAGCCCCCAGGCGAACACTGAAGCTTTCTTT
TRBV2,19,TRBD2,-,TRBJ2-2,CASSEALRLAGSSTGELFF,TGTGCCAGCAGTGAAGCGCTAAGGCTAGCGGGGTCGAGCACCGGGGAGCTGTTTTTT
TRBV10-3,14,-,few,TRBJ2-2,CAISDSTNTGELFF,TGTGCCATCAGTGACAGCACGAACACCGGGGAGCTGTTTTTT
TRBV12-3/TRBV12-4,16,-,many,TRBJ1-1,CASTNLIGTASVAAFF,TGTGCCAGCACCAATTTGATAGGGACCGCCTCCGTTGCAGCTTTCTTT
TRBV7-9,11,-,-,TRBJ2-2,CASSGIGELFF,TGTGCCAGCAGCGGCATCGGGGAGCTGTTTTTT
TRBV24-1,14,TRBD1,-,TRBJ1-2,CATSESGTGYGYTF,TGTGCCACCAGTGAGTCCGGGACAGGCTATGGCTACACCTTC
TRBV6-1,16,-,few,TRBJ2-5,CASKSLANFLQETQYF,TGTGCCAGCAAAAGCCTAGCGAACTTCCTCCAAGAGACCCAGTACTTC
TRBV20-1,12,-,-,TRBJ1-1,CSATSGIPEAFF,TGCAGTGCTACGTCCGGGATCCCCGAAGCTTTCTTT
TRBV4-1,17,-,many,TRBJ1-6,CASSQEGVVSYNSPLHF,TGCGCCAGCAGCCAAGAGGGGGTTGTTTCCTATAATTCACCCCTCCACTTT
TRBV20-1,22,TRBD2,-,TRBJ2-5,CSARGPSGRQSGTSGVQETQYF,TGCAGTGCTAGAGGCCCTAGCGGGAGGCAATCCGGGACTAGCGGGGTTCAAGAGACCCAGTACTTC
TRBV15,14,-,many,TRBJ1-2,CATSRDREGFGYTF,TGTGCCACCAGCAGAGACAGGGAAGGGTTTGGCTACACCTTC
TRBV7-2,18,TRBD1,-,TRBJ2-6,CASSPGGTGLSGANVLTF,TGTGCCAGCAGCCCAGGGGGGACAGGGCTTTCTGGGGCCAACGTCCTGACTTTC
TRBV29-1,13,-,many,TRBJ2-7,CSARRDTAAEQYF,TGCAGCGCTCGTAGGGACACCGCCGCCGAGCAGTACTTC
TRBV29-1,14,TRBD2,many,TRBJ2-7,CSAVLAGGTYEQYF,TGCAGCGCCGTACTAGCGGGAGGGACCTACGAGCAGTACTTC
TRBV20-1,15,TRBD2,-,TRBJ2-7,CSARYGGRLPNEQYF,TGCAGTGCTAGATATGGCGGGAGGCTCCCCAACGAGCAGTACTTC
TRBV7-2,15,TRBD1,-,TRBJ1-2,CASTSTTGGNYGYTF,TGTGCCAGCACCTCTACGACAGGGGGAAACTATGGCTACACCTTC
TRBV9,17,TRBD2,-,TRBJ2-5,CASSVGLTSGRLETQYF,TGTGCCAGCAGCGTAGGCCTGACTAGCGGGAGGCTTGAGACCCAGTACTTC
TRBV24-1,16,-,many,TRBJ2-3,CATSDLRGYGTDTQYF,TGTGCCACCAGTGATTTGCGGGGGTACGGCACAGATACGCAGTATTTT
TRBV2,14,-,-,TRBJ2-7,CASSHPGLVYEQYF,TGTGCCAGCAGTCACCCAGGGCTTGTGTACGAGCAGTACTTC
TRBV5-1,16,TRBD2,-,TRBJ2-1,CASSLARPLTSDEQFF,TGCGCCAGCAGCTTGGCGAGGCCTCTTACTAGCGATGAGCAGTTCTTC
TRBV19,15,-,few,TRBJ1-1,CASSWGGGMNTEAFF,TGTGCCAGTAGTTGGGGTGGGGGAATGAACACTGAAGCTTTCTTT
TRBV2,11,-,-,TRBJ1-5,CASTGEQPQHF,TGTGCCAGCACCGGGGAGCAGCCCCAGCATTTT
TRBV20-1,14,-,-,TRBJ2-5,CSASSYSAEETQYF,TGCAGTGCCAGCAGTTACTCAGCGGAAGAGACCCAGTACTTC